A few counts support the clone carrying this T cell receptor beta chain. The CDR3 has 16 amino acids. V lost 3 bases and J lost 5, with 19 bases in between. Per germline, CDR1 LGHDT and CDR2 YNNKEL (reference sequence). The assay was immunoSEQ multiplex PCR, and TCRdb's table has in-frame clones only and misses some. The table has more than 80,000 clones, approximately 80% seen once. This entry belongs to a study of blood T cell repertoires in COVID-19. Study-wide background: Some COVID-19 samples were acute and others convalescent; all came from the United States, Italy and Spain. Nucleic acid was either cDNA or gDNA, and it came from T cells, B-cell-depleted T cells, or PBMCs.

It was during active infection that Seattle patients were enrolled and then longitudinally followed. The source is a man at least 80 years old with COVID-19, enrolled during active disease. The V call is TRBV3-1 (or the pseudogene TRBV3-2), the J call TRBJ2-5; D perhaps matches TRBD1 (6 bases). The source material was peripheral blood. CDR3 DNA: TGTGCCAGCAGCCACCACCAAGGGGGAGCATCGGAGACCCAGTACTTC. Translating gives CASSHHQGGASETQYF.